Listed below are T cell receptor beta chains from one sample, sequenced in a study of T cells after yellow fever vaccination. Each CDR3 protein gets one entry after TCRdb re-called the 5' RACE reads with MiXCR. The table has around 310,000 distinct CDR3 sequences, roughly 4.3% seen once. The source material was PBMCs, sampled 5 days after the yellow fever booster vaccination. Every receptor here comes from a man aged 18 to 30 who received the YFV17D yellow fever vaccine. The CDR3 runs from the conserved cysteine through the conserved F or W. The order of the fields is D gene, V gene, clone size, J gene, CDR3 protein, CDR3 DNA. A D gene is named only where the DNA matches it firmly. Size tells how often a clone was seen (once, few, many) or the class of an expanded clone, and some rows leave it out.

d_call: TRBD2
v_call: TRBV7-9
clone_size: few
j_call: TRBJ2-5
cdr3_aa: CASSPAAGSPWETQYF
cdr3_nt: TGTGCCAGCAGCCCCGCAGCGGGGAGCCCCTGGGAGACCCAGTACTTC

d_call: TRBD1
v_call: TRBV20-1
clone_size: many
j_call: TRBJ1-1
cdr3_aa: CSARDPAGGNTEAFF
cdr3_nt: TGCAGTGCTAGAGATCCGGCAGGGGGGAACACTGAAGCTTTCTTT

d_call: TRBD1
v_call: TRBV2
clone_size: few
j_call: TRBJ1-5
cdr3_aa: CASRAGGAESQPQHF
cdr3_nt: TGTGCCAGCAGAGCAGGGGGCGCTGAGAGTCAGCCCCAGCATTTT

d_call: -
v_call: TRBV20-1
clone_size: many
j_call: TRBJ2-1
cdr3_aa: CSARDYRGREYEQFF
cdr3_nt: TGCAGTGCTAGAGATTACCGGGGGCGGGAATATGAGCAGTTCTTC

d_call: -
v_call: TRBV5-4
clone_size: -
j_call: TRBJ1-3
cdr3_aa: CASSARDGGNTIYF
cdr3_nt: TGTGCCAGCAGCGCCCGGGACGGTGGAAACACCATATATTTT

d_call: TRBD2
v_call: TRBV18
clone_size: -
j_call: TRBJ2-7
cdr3_aa: CASSPTSGAIVTEQYF
cdr3_nt: TGTGCCAGCTCCCCTACTAGCGGGGCCATCGTGACCGAGCAGTACTTC

d_call: TRBD2
v_call: TRBV7-8
clone_size: many
j_call: TRBJ2-5
cdr3_aa: CASSDLAGVGTQYF
cdr3_nt: TGTGCCAGCAGCGACTTAGCGGGGGTGGGGACCCAGTACTTC

d_call: TRBD1
v_call: TRBV20-1
clone_size: many
j_call: TRBJ1-1
cdr3_aa: CSARSRGRTEAFF
cdr3_nt: TGCAGTGCCCGTTCCAGGGGGCGAACTGAAGCTTTCTTT

d_call: TRBD1
v_call: TRBV20-1
clone_size: few
j_call: TRBJ1-5
cdr3_aa: CSAARDRAPEPQHF
cdr3_nt: TGCAGTGCCGCGCGGGACAGGGCTCCAGAGCCCCAGCATTTT

d_call: -
v_call: TRBV6-6
clone_size: few
j_call: TRBJ1-4
cdr3_aa: CASREESPGNEKLFF
cdr3_nt: TGTGCCAGCAGAGAGGAGAGTCCGGGTAATGAAAAACTGTTTTTT

d_call: -
v_call: TRBV15
clone_size: many
j_call: TRBJ2-7
cdr3_aa: CATSRDRGYEQYF
cdr3_nt: TGTGCCACCAGCAGAGATCGGGGCTACGAGCAGTACTTC

d_call: TRBD1
v_call: TRBV20-1
clone_size: many
j_call: TRBJ2-2
cdr3_aa: CSARDQGAGTGELFF
cdr3_nt: TGCAGTGCTAGAGATCAGGGGGCGGGTACCGGGGAGCTGTTTTTT

d_call: -
v_call: TRBV5-4
clone_size: -
j_call: TRBJ2-2
cdr3_aa: CASSFGGPYTGELFF
cdr3_nt: TGTGCCAGCAGCTTCGGGGGGCCTTACACCGGGGAGCTGTTTTTT